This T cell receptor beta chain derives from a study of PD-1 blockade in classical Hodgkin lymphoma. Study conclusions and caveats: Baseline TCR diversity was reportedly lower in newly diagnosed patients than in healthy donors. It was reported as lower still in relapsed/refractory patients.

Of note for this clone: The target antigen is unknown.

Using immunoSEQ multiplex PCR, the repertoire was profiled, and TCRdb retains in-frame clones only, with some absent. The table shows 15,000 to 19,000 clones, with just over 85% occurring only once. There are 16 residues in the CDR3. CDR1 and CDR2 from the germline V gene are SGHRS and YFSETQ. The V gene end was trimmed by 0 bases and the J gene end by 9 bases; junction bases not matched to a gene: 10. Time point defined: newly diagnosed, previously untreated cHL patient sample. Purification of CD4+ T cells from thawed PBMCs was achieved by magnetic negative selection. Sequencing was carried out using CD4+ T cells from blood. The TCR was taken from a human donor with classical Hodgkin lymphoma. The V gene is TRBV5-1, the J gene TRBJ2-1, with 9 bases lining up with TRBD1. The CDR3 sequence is CASSLGTGAGATEQFF. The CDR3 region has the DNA TGCGCCAGCAGCTTGGGGACAGGGGCTGGGGCCACTGAGCAGTTCTTC. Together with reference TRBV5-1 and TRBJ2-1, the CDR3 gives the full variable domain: KAGVTQTPRYLIKTRGQQVTLSCSPISGHRSVSWYQQTPGQGLQFLFEYFSETQRNKGNFPGRFSGRQFSNSRSEMNVSTLELGDSALYLCASSLGTGAGATEQFFGPGTRLTVL.